This is a list of T cell receptor beta chains from one sample in a study of memory CD4+ T cells and cytomegalovirus serostatus. Using immunoSEQ multiplex PCR, the repertoire was profiled, and TCRdb retains in-frame clones only, with some absent. The sample has roughly 67,000 clones, roughly 76% seen once. Sequenced input: memory CD4+ T cells from blood. The source is an adult in good health and CMV-seropositive. The CDR3 runs from the conserved cysteine through the conserved F or W.

cdr3_length: 14
v_call: TRBV5-1
j_call: TRBJ1-2
cdr3_aa: CASSLDGGRYGYTF

cdr3_length: 17
v_call: TRBV7-2
j_call: TRBJ2-4
cdr3_aa: CASSLSGQGLAKNIQYF

cdr3_length: 13
v_call: TRBV10-1
j_call: TRBJ1-1
cdr3_aa: CASSGNLNTEAFF

cdr3_length: 15
v_call: TRBV7-8
j_call: TRBJ2-7
cdr3_aa: CASSQTRDSSYEQYF

cdr3_length: 15
v_call: TRBV18
j_call: TRBJ2-7
cdr3_aa: CASSETQGRTLEQYF

cdr3_length: 16
v_call: TRBV4-1
j_call: TRBJ2-1
cdr3_aa: CASSQGAGVSYNEQFF

cdr3_length: 15
v_call: TRBV19
j_call: TRBJ2-5
cdr3_aa: CASSIYSGTSETQYF

cdr3_length: 14
v_call: TRBV10-3
j_call: TRBJ1-5
cdr3_aa: CAISPQGAGQPQHF

cdr3_length: 15
v_call: TRBV18
j_call: TRBJ2-3
cdr3_aa: CASSPGQGGTDTQYF

cdr3_length: 14
v_call: TRBV7-2
j_call: TRBJ2-3
cdr3_aa: CASSFGQGTDTQYF

cdr3_length: 17
v_call: TRBV9
j_call: TRBJ1-5
cdr3_aa: CASTPEGALNSNQPQHF

cdr3_length: 13
v_call: TRBV28
j_call: TRBJ2-3
cdr3_aa: CASSLILTDTQYF

cdr3_length: 19
v_call: TRBV4-2
j_call: TRBJ2-1
cdr3_aa: CASSQSTGALHIGDNEQFF

cdr3_length: 14
v_call: TRBV10-3
j_call: TRBJ2-1
cdr3_aa: CAISGTSGSGEQFF

cdr3_length: 14
v_call: TRBV28
j_call: TRBJ1-2
cdr3_aa: CASSFGGTLYGYTF

cdr3_length: 16
v_call: TRBV19
j_call: TRBJ1-5
cdr3_aa: CASSMSLGRNNQPQHF

cdr3_length: 13
v_call: TRBV6-5
j_call: TRBJ2-5
cdr3_aa: CASWAGDTQTQYF